This T cell receptor (beta chain) was documented in a study of vaccination effects on CD4 cells after COVID-19. Profiling relied on immunoSEQ multiplex PCR, and the TCRdb table lists in-frame clones only, not all of them. The sample comprises tens of thousands of clones, around two thirds of which are singletons, and about 15% rests with the top ten. About this clone itself: The antigen remains undetermined.

Expansion with viral peptide pools was applied to antigen-specific CD4+ T cells by the ViraFEST assay prior to sequencing. At the end of 9 to 11 days of culture, CD4+ T cells were isolated. Convalescent patients had PCR-confirmed SARS-CoV-2 infection between March and December 2020. V dropped 2 bases and J dropped 2 bases, with 11 bases sitting between them. Germline assignment: CDR1 SGHTA and CDR2 FQGNSA. The CDR3 length is 15 residues. This chain links TRBV7-2 with TRBJ2-3, with a weak D call TRBD1 (5 bases). The receptor's source is a human donor who had a prior SARS-CoV-2 infection. Sequencing was performed on CD4+ T cells from PBMCs cultured with HCoV-NL63 spike peptides, taken before COVID-19 vaccination. CDR3 protein: CASSLSVTVTDTQYF. The CDR3 bases are TGTGCCAGCAGCTTATCTGTGACAGTCACAGATACGCAGTATTTT.